The 20 T cell receptor beta chains listed next were all sequenced from one sample in a study of T-cell reconstitution after alpha-beta-depleted transplantation in children. Unique molecular identifiers were used in preparing the TCRbeta library. Via MiXCR, TCRdb re-called the PCR reads, giving one row per CDR3 protein. Altogether under 250,000 distinct CDR3 sequences are present, roughly 25% being singletons, with the ten largest covering around 4.8%. The specimen was PBMCs, mostly from graft donor cells, collected 360 days after TCRalphabeta/CD19-depleted stem cell transplant. These receptor sequences come from a female patient aged 2-15 years who had a stem cell transplant for congenital amegakaryocytic thrombocytopenia, so the T cells may come from the graft donor.

The CDR3 nucleotides read TGTGCCACTTCTCTTACAGGGGCAGGCACAGATACGCAGTATTTT. This encodes CATSLTGAGTDTQYF. V gene TRBV12-3 or TRBV12-4 combines with J gene TRBJ2-3; 7 bases are a match to TRBD1. The CDR3 has 15 amino acids. V dropped 10 bases and J dropped 1; count of bases not matched to a gene: 11.

This clonotype has at least ten counts. The J gene is TRBJ1-1, the V gene TRBV6-1, with 10 bases that match TRBD1. The CDR3 has 14 residues. With 4 bases clipped from V and 4 bases from J, the junction kept 3 bases outside the gene matches. The germline V gene encodes CDR1 MNHNS and CDR2 SASEGT. CDR3 in amino acids: CASSGDRGATEAFF. Written as DNA, the CDR3 is TGTGCCAGCAGTGGGGACAGGGGTGCCACTGAAGCTTTCTTT.

This clonotype was observed at least ten times. The chain uses TRBV4-3 and TRBJ2-1, with D possibly TRBD1 on 5 matching bases. The V gene's germline CDR1 is LGHNA and CDR2 YSLEER. This CDR3 has 17 amino acids. V was trimmed by 0 bases and J by 0 bases, leaving 12 bases between them. CDR3 sequence: CASSQDWGGSSYNEQFF. The DNA for the CDR3 is TGCGCCAGCAGCCAAGATTGGGGCGGATCCTCCTACAATGAGCAGTTCTTC.

This clonotype has more than one count but fewer than ten. The gene calls are TRBV27 and TRBJ2-1; maybe TRBD2 (7 bases). Trimming removed 5 bases from V and 14 bases from J, with 16 bases in between. The CDR3 contains 12 residues. Germline V lookup: CDR1 MNHEY, CDR2 SMNVEV (reference sequence). This CDR3 reads CASSVTRGREFF. CDR3 nucleotide sequence: TGTGCCAGCAGTGTGACTAGGGGGAGGGAGTTCTTC.

J is TRBJ1-1 and V is TRBV6-1; D possibly corresponds to TRBD1 (5 bases). This CDR3 is 16 amino acids long. Per germline, CDR1 MNHNS and CDR2 SASEGT. The ends were cut back, 4 bases at V and 8 bases at J, with 23 bases in the middle. The DNA of the CDR3 is TGTGCCAGCAGTGTATTGGCTTTTCTCCGGGGGTGGGAAGCTTTCTTT. Amino acids: CASSVLAFLRGWEAFF.

The chain combines TRBV4-3 with TRBJ2-3; a possible D gene is TRBD1 (6 bases). Between the trimmed V and J ends, which lost 0 bases and 4 bases, there was a span of 14 bases. CDR1 and CDR2 from the germline V gene are LGHNA and YSLEER. The CDR3 consists of 16 residues. CDR3 nucleotides: TGCGCCAGCAGCCAAGATGGGGCCAGGGGTTCAGATACGCAGTATTTT. Its protein product is CASSQDGARGSDTQYF.

The CDR3, as DNA: TGTGCCAGCAGCTCCCTACTTGGGCGGGAGGTCGCTGAGCAGTTCTTC. Protein product: CASSSLLGREVAEQFF. J is TRBJ2-1 and V is TRBV7-9; 8 bases map to TRBD2. Trimming took 4 bases from V and 9 from J; bases not matched to a gene: 14. Per germline, CDR1 SEHNR and CDR2 FQNEAQ (reference sequence). CDR3 length equals 16 residues.

This rearrangement joins TRBV20-1 to TRBJ1-5; TRBD1 aligns across 9 bases. This CDR3 is built from 16 residues. Trimming cost V 6 bases and J 1 base; bases outside gene matches: 10. The germline V gene has CDR1 DFQATT and CDR2 SNEGSKA (reference sequence). The CDR3 nucleotides are TGCAGTGCCGGGAGAGGGACAGGGTTAAGCAATCAGCCCCAGCATTTT. Amino acids: CSAGRGTGLSNQPQHF.

This clonotype has only a few counts. V gene TRBV6-5 combines with J gene TRBJ2-2; D is possibly TRBD2 (6 bases). With 2 bases removed from V and 5 bases from J, the gap between germline ends came to 24 bases. The CDR3 totals 19 residues. CDR1 is MNHEY and CDR2 is SVGAGI in the germline V gene. The CDR3 is CASSYPLFPTSLETGELFF. The CDR3 coding sequence is TGTGCCAGCAGTTACCCTTTGTTCCCCACTAGCCTGGAAACCGGGGAGCTGTTTTTT.

This clonotype was observed many times. The chain couples TRBV12-3 or TRBV12-4 to TRBJ1-1, with TRBD1 matching over 9 bases. The junction had 5 bases not matched to a gene; V was cut back by 6 bases and J by 6 bases. This CDR3 is built from 13 residues. CDR3 sequence reads: CASSTGGGSEAFF. The CDR3 bases are TGTGCCAGCAGCACAGGGGGCGGATCTGAAGCTTTCTTT.

This clonotype was detected many times. This chain uses TRBV4-1 with TRBJ2-5, with a tentative D call TRBD1 (5 bases). This CDR3 spans 14 amino acids. Trimming took off 0 bases at V and 3 bases at J, with 8 bases between the two ends. In germline, CDR1 is MGHRA, CDR2 YSYEKL. The CDR3 spells CASSQEGREETQYF. CDR3 sequence (DNA): TGCGCCAGCAGCCAAGAAGGCAGGGAAGAGACCCAGTACTTC.

V and J are TRBV29-1 and TRBJ2-5, with 8 bases fitting TRBD2. V lost 3 bases, J lost 5 bases, and 11 bases stayed unmatched. Germline lookup yields CDR1 SQVTM and CDR2 ANQGSEA. There are 15 residues in the CDR3. CDR3 loop: CSVDGLAGIPETQYF. CDR3 bases: TGCAGCGTTGACGGGCTAGCGGGCATCCCGGAGACCCAGTACTTC.

Many counts were recorded for this clonotype. The J gene is TRBJ2-1, the V gene TRBV28; 7 nucleotides agree with TRBD2. CDR1 and CDR2 (germline): MDHEN, SYDVKM. Unmatched junction bases numbered 11, after V lost 7 bases and J lost 8 bases. The CDR3 contains 14 residues. This CDR3 reads CASNRASGRYEQFF. Here the CDR3 DNA reads TGTGCCAGCAATCGGGCTAGCGGACGGTATGAGCAGTTCTTC.

The genes are TRBV20-1 and TRBJ2-3; D gene uncertain. Per the germline V gene, CDR1 is DFQATT and CDR2 is SNEGSKA (reference sequence). The CDR3 loop spans 15 amino acids. V lost 3 bases and J lost 2, with 15 bases in between. This chain's CDR3 is CSARGIWQITDTQYF. Here the CDR3 DNA reads TGCAGTGCTAGGGGGATCTGGCAGATCACAGATACGCAGTATTTT.

The chain has TRBV10-3 and TRBJ2-3, with 9 bases fitting TRBD1. Trimming removed 6 bases from V and 4 bases from J; junction bases left unmatched: 5. Germline V gene data show CDR1 as ENHRY and CDR2 as SYGVKD. CDR3 length: 14 residues. The CDR3, as DNA: TGTGCCATCAGGGGACAGGGAGTATCAGATACGCAGTATTTT. As protein: CAIRGQGVSDTQYF.

There are a few counts of this clonotype. The gene calls are TRBV20-1 and TRBJ2-7; possible D gene TRBD2, 7 bases. Germline lookup yields CDR1 DFQATT and CDR2 SNEGSKA (reference sequence). V gave up 2 bases and J gave up 6 bases, with 11 bases separating them. CDR3 length equals 12 residues. The CDR3 DNA follows: TGCAGTGCTAGAATGGGGGGGGCCGAGCAGTACTTC. It codes for CSARMGGAEQYF.

The chain has TRBV20-1 and TRBJ1-1; D is possibly TRBD1 (5 bases). V was pared by 6 bases and J by 5 bases, with 16 bases between. CDR1 DFQATT and CDR2 SNEGSKA come from the germline V gene (reference sequence). The length of the CDR3 is 13 residues. CDR3 amino acids: CSAGLSVRTEAFF. The DNA of the CDR3 is TGCAGTGCGGGACTCTCGGTGAGGACTGAAGCTTTCTTT.

This clonotype was seen repeatedly, ten times or more. The chain has TRBV10-3 and TRBJ2-7, with 7 positions matching TRBD2. V dropped 6 bases and J dropped 6; count of bases not matched to a gene: 5. There are 12 residues in the CDR3. From germline, CDR1 is ENHRY and CDR2 SYGVKD. In DNA form, the CDR3 reads TGTGCCATCAGGCGGGAGCCTGGCGAGCAGTACTTC. Protein: CAIRREPGEQYF.

The V and J genes are TRBV7-2 and TRBJ1-5, with a possible D match to TRBD1 (6 bases). The CDR3 runs to 14 residues. Germline CDR1 SGHTA, CDR2 FQGNSA. Trimming removed 3 bases at V and 5 bases at J, with 11 bases between. Here the CDR3 reads CASSFRGRHQPQHF. In nucleotides, the CDR3 is TGTGCCAGCAGCTTCAGGGGAAGGCATCAGCCCCAGCATTTT. The whole variable domain, remainder taken from reference TRBV7-2 and TRBJ1-5, is GAGVSQSPSNKVTEKGKDVELRCDPISGHTALYWYRQSLGQGLEFLIYFQGNSAPDKSGLPSDRFSAERTGGSVSTLTIQRTQQEDSAVYLCASSFRGRHQPQHFGDGTRLSIL.

This clonotype was counted ten times or more. The chain's CDR3 is CASSLTGDHYEQYF. The CDR3 coding sequence is TGTGCCAGCAGCTTGACAGGGGACCACTACGAGCAGTACTTC. The chain links TRBV12-3 or TRBV12-4 to TRBJ2-7, with 8 positions matching TRBD1. The length of the CDR3 is 14 residues. The ends lost 6 bases at V and 3 bases at J; junction bases unmatched: 7.